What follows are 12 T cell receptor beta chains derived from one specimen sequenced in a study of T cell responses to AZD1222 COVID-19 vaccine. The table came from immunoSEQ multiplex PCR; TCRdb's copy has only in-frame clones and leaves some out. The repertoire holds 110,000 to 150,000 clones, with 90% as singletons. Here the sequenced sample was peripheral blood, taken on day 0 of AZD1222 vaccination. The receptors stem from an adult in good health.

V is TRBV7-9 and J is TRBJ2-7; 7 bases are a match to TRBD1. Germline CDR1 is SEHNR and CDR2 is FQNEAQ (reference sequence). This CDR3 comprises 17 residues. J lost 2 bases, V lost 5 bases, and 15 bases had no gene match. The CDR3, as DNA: TGTGCCAGCAGCGAAAACGTGGGTTACAGGGGACCCTACGAGCAGTACTTC. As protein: CASSENVGYRGPYEQYF.

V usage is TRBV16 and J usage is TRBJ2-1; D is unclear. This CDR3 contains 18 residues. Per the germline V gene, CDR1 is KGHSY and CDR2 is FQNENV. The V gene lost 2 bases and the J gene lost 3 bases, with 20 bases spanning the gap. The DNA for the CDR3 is TGTGCCAGCAGCCAAAACCGTATCGGCGGAATACTCTACAATGAGCAGTTCTTC. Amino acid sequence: CASSQNRIGGILYNEQFF.

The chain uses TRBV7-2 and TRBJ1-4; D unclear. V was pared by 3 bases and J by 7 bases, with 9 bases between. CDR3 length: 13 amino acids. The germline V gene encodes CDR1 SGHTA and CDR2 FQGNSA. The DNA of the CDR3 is TGTGCCAGCAGCTTTTCCGCAGGTGAAAAACTGTTTTTT. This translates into CASSFSAGEKLFF.

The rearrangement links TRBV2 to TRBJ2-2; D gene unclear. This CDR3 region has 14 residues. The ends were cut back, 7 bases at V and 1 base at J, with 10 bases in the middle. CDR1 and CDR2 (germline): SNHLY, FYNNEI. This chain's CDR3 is CASKRGENTGELFF. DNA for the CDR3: TGTGCCAGCAAGCGTGGGGAGAACACCGGGGAGCTGTTTTTT.

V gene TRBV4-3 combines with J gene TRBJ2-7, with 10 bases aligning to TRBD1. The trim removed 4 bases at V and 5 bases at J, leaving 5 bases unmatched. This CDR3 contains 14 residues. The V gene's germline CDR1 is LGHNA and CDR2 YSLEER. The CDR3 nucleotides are TGCGCCAGCAGCCTAGACAGGGGGCCCAACGAGCAGTACTTC. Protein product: CASSLDRGPNEQYF.

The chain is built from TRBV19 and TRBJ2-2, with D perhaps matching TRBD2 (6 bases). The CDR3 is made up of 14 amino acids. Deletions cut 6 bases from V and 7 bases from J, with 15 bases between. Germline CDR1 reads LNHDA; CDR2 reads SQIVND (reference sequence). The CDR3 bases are TGTGCCAGTAGACCCCCGGGGGATGGCGGGGAGCTGTTTTTT. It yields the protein CASRPPGDGGELFF.

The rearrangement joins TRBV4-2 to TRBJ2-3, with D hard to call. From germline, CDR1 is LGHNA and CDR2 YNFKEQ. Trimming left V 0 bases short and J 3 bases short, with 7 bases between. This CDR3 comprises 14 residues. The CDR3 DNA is TGTGCCAGCAGCCAAGATCCTGGAACAGATACGCAGTATTTT. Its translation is CASSQDPGTDTQYF.

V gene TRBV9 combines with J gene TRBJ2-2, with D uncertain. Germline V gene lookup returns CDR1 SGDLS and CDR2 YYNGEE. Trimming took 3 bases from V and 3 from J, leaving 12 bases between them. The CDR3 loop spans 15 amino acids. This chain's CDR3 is CASSAGRADTGELFF. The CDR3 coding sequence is TGTGCCAGCAGCGCAGGACGAGCAGACACCGGGGAGCTGTTTTTT.

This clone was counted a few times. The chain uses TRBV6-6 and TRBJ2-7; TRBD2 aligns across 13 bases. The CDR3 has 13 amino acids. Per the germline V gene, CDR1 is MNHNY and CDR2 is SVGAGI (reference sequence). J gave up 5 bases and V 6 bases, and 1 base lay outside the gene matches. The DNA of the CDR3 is TGTGCCAGCAGAGGGACTAGCGGGAACGAGCAGTACTTC. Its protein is CASRGTSGNEQYF.

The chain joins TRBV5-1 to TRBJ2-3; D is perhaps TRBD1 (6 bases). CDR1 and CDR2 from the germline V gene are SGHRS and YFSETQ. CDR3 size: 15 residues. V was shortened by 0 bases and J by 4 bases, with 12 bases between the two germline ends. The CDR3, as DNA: TGCGCCAGCAGCTTGGAAGGGTCAGGGGCAGATACGCAGTATTTT. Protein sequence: CASSLEGSGADTQYF.

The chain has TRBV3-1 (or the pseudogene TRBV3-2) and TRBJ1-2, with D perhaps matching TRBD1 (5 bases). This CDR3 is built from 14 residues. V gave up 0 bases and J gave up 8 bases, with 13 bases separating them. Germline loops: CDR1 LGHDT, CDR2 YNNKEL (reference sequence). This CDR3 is CASSQETGRGGYTF. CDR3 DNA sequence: TGTGCCAGCAGCCAAGAAACGGGGCGCGGGGGCTACACCTTC.

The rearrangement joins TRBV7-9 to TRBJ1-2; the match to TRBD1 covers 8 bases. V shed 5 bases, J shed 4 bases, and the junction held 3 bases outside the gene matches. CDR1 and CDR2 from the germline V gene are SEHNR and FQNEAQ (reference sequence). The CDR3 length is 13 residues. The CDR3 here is CASSTDRVYGYTF. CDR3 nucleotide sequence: TGTGCCAGCAGCACGGACAGGGTCTATGGCTACACCTTC.